The rows below give T cell receptor beta chains drawn from one sample of a study of beta chain features in type 1 diabetes. Assay: immunoSEQ multiplex PCR; the TCRdb copy retains only in-frame clones and omits some. The repertoire includes hundreds of thousands of clones, around 65% of them detected once, and approximately 0.053% sits in the top ten. Sample: naive CD4+ T cells from blood. The origin of the receptors is a man aged 25 to 45 in good health. The CDR3 runs from the conserved cysteine through the conserved F or W. A D gene is named only where the DNA matches it firmly. Expanded clones get a size class; other rows say once, few or many, or leave the size out.

J	D	V	size	DNA	CDR3
TRBJ1-1	-	TRBV7-2	-	TGTGCCAGCAGCTTAGAAGTGAACACTGAAGCTTTCTTT	CASSLEVNTEAFF
TRBJ2-7	-	TRBV5-6	-	TGTGCCAGCAGCTTTAGAAGCTTTTACGAGCAGTACTTC	CASSFRSFYEQYF
TRBJ2-5	TRBD1	TRBV29-1	-	TGCAGCGTTCATACAGGGGAAGAGACCCAGTACTTC	CSVHTGEETQYF
TRBJ2-1	-	TRBV5-6	-	TGTGCCAGCAGCTCCACCCTAGTTGAGGGCTACAATGAGCAGTTCTTC	CASSSTLVEGYNEQFF
TRBJ2-7	-	TRBV29-1	few	TGCAGCGTTCTCTCCGGGACGGCTACCTACGAGCAGTACTTC	CSVLSGTATYEQYF
TRBJ2-5	-	TRBV5-1	-	TGCGCCAGCAGCCTGGGACTTAAAGAGACCCAGTACTTC	CASSLGLKETQYF
TRBJ2-3	-	TRBV30	few	TGTGCCTGGGCATATTTAGCGTTCACAGATACGCAGTATTTT	CAWAYLAFTDTQYF
TRBJ2-1	TRBD2	TRBV7-6	-	TGTGCCAGCAGCTTAGATGCTAGCGGTTACAATGAGCAGTTCTTC	CASSLDASGYNEQFF
TRBJ2-7	-	TRBV28	-	TGTGCCAGCATCGACTGGAGCGGAGAGCAGTACTTC	CASIDWSGEQYF
TRBJ1-5	TRBD1	TRBV30	few	TGTGCCTGGGGGACAGACGCAGGCAATCAGCCCCAGCATTTT	CAWGTDAGNQPQHF
TRBJ2-3	TRBD2	TRBV18	-	TGTGCCAGCTCACCTAGCGGGAGTGATACGCAGTATTTT	CASSPSGSDTQYF
TRBJ2-1	-	TRBV7-6	once	TGTGCCAGCAGCTTACCCGGGACAAAGATCTCCTACAATGAGCAGTTCTTC	CASSLPGTKISYNEQFF
TRBJ2-3	-	TRBV29-1	few	TGCAGCGTTGCAGGCAGGGCCACAGATACGCAGTATTTT	CSVAGRATDTQYF
TRBJ2-7	-	TRBV7-9	-	TGTGCCAGCAGCCCCCTTCGGGACACCATCCCGTACTTC	CASSPLRDTIPYF
TRBJ1-1	-	TRBV2	-	TGTGCCAGCAGTGATGGGCGTGAAGCTTTCTTT	CASSDGREAFF
TRBJ2-1	-	TRBV28	-	TGTGCCAGCACGACCTCTTCCAATGAGCAGTTCTTC	CASTTSSNEQFF
TRBJ2-7	TRBD1	TRBV19	once	TGTGCCAGTGCCGGGACAGGGGCACGGGAGCAGTACTTC	CASAGTGAREQYF
TRBJ2-7	-	TRBV30	-	TGTGCCTGGAGTCGGGGAGGATGGGACGAGCAGTACTTC	CAWSRGGWDEQYF
TRBJ1-4	-	TRBV29-1	-	TGCAGCGTTGTAGGCCTGAGTAATGAAAAACTGTTTTTT	CSVVGLSNEKLFF
TRBJ1-3	-	TRBV29-1	-	TGCAGCGTTGAGGGACCTTCTGGAAACACCATATATTTT	CSVEGPSGNTIYF
TRBJ2-1	TRBD2	TRBV14	-	TGTGCCAGCAGCCAGTGGGGGGGCAATGAGCAGTTCTTC	CASSQWGGNEQFF
TRBJ1-3	TRBD1	TRBV29-1	-	TGCAGCGCCCAACAGGGGAGCTCTGGAAACACCATATATTTT	CSAQQGSSGNTIYF
TRBJ2-7	-	TRBV15	once	TGTGCCACCAGCAGGAGAGCTGGGGCCTACGAGCAGTACTTC	CATSRRAGAYEQYF
TRBJ1-1	-	TRBV30	-	TGTGCCTGGAGTGGGGCCCGAGGGGCTTTCTTT	CAWSGARGAFF
TRBJ2-3	TRBD2	TRBV29-1	-	TGCAGCGTTGACACCCTTCTAGCGGGAAGGGGCACAGATACGCAGTATTTT	CSVDTLLAGRGTDTQYF
TRBJ2-1	-	TRBV9	-	TGTGCCAGCAGCGCCGGGGACTTAACACACAATGAGCAGTTCTTC	CASSAGDLTHNEQFF
TRBJ2-3	-	TRBV5-4	-	TGTGCCAGCAGTCAACGCACAGATACGCAGTATTTT	CASSQRTDTQYF
TRBJ1-2	-	TRBV30	few	TGTGCCTGGGCGAGGGCAGGGGACTATGGCTACACCTTC	CAWARAGDYGYTF
TRBJ2-1	-	TRBV7-2	-	TGTGCCAGCAGCTTAGCGCGGGACTTTTACAATGAGCAGTTCTTC	CASSLARDFYNEQFF
TRBJ2-5	-	TRBV29-1	-	TGCAGCGTTGAAGAACAGGCAAAGATCCAAGAGACCCAGTACTTC	CSVEEQAKIQETQYF
TRBJ1-5	-	TRBV19	-	TGTGCCAGCAGCCGGGACATCGGCAATCAGCCCCAGCATTTT	CASSRDIGNQPQHF
TRBJ1-1	-	TRBV30	few	TGTGCCTTGGACCGGGACACTGAAGCTTTCTTT	CALDRDTEAFF
TRBJ1-4	-	TRBV15	-	TGTGCCACCAGCAGAGATCGGGGGCGCCCTGAAAAACTGTTTTTT	CATSRDRGRPEKLFF
TRBJ2-5	TRBD2	TRBV30	-	TGTGCCTGGAGTTCGGGGACTAGCGGGAGTGGGGAGACCCAGTACTTC	CAWSSGTSGSGETQYF
TRBJ2-3	-	TRBV9	-	TGTGCCAGCAGCGTAATGGGGTCTAGCACAGATACGCAGTATTTT	CASSVMGSSTDTQYF
TRBJ1-6	-	TRBV7-9	once	TGTGCCAGCAGCGTCGACGGAGGGAACAATTCACCCCTCCACTTT	CASSVDGGNNSPLHF